The T cell receptor (beta chain) under discussion was sequenced for a study of T cell repertoires in cytomegalovirus infection. About the study: Matching HLA type and CMV infection were both indicated by public TCR beta signatures. Study conclusions and caveats: The study found HLA-C-restricted CMV-specific TCR beta clonotypes dominating the ex vivo response.

TCRdb re-derived calls from the reads in MiXCR, one entry per CDR3 protein. This table has roughly 700,000 distinct CDR3 sequences, 33% appearing once. Trimming pared 0 bases from V and 1 base from J, leaving 14 bases between. The CDR3 has 17 residues. Looked up from germline, CDR1 is SGHDT and CDR2 is YYEEEE. A note on this clonotype: The antigen remains undetermined.

The sequences come from cultured PBMCs, collected from culture after CMV antigen stimulation. This TCR was sampled from a human donor in good health (CMV status not recorded). Some clones in this sample may be carry-over from other donors' samples. V usage is TRBV5-6 and J usage is TRBJ1-5; D not certain. CDR3 coding DNA: TGTGCCAGCAGCTTGGTCAGATACCTTTCAAGCAATCAGCCCCAGCATTTT. Its translation is CASSLVRYLSSNQPQHF.